The 32 T cell receptor beta chains listed next were all sequenced from one sample in a study of regulatory T cells in long-lasting Graves disease. Indicated time point: newly diagnosed GD, antithyroid drugs for less than 3 months. The authors made the TCR library using RNA they extracted from PBMCs. Assembly of TCR beta libraries relied on iRepertoire HTBI primers together with Arm-PCR of CDR3 regions. Each CDR3 protein gets one entry after TCRdb re-called the multiplex PCR reads with MiXCR. The sample has roughly 320,000 distinct CDR3 sequences; about a sixth are singletons. Separately, the same data were catalogued under a study of T cells in Graves' hyperthyroidism and ophthalmopathy.

The source was peripheral blood mononuclear cells (PBMCs), collected at new diagnosis, from a patient treated with antithyroid drugs. The receptors come from a man in his forties with Graves disease.

This clonotype was picked up many times. This chain connects TRBV12-3 or TRBV12-4 to TRBJ1-1, with 8 positions matching TRBD1. The V segment lost 8 bases and the J segment 1 base; nucleotides outside the gene matches: 6. The CDR3 has 14 amino acids. The CDR3 nucleotides read TGTGCCAGCGCCACAGGGGGTTGGAACACTGAAGCTTTCTTT. Translating gives CASATGGWNTEAFF.

This clonotype was recorded once. This chain joins TRBV5-6 and TRBJ2-5; D unresolved. Germline V gives CDR1 SGHDT, CDR2 YYEEEE. There are 19 residues in the CDR3. V was clipped by 0 bases and J by 1 base, with 22 bases between them. As DNA, the CDR3 is TGTGCCAGCAGCTTGGGGGGTACGGGTTTACCTGAACTCCAAGAGACCCAGTACTTC. This translates into CASSLGGTGLPELQETQYF.

This clonotype was seen a handful of times. The chain is built from TRBV25-1 and TRBJ1-2; 7 nucleotides line up with TRBD1. In germline, CDR1 is MGHDK, CDR2 SYGVNS. The CDR3 totals 15 residues. Losses at the gene ends were 1 base for V and 4 bases for J; bases not matched to a gene: 6. The DNA of the CDR3 is TGTGCCAGCAGTGAATTCGGACAGGCGATCTATGGCTACACCTTC. Amino acid sequence: CASSEFGQAIYGYTF.

This clonotype was observed at least ten times. The gene calls are TRBV2 and TRBJ1-2, with TRBD1 identical over 9 bases. This CDR3 contains 17 residues. Germline V gene sequence: CDR1 SNHLY, CDR2 FYNNEI. V shed 0 bases and J 4 bases; nucleotides not matched to a gene: 9. Written as DNA, the CDR3 is TGTGCCAGCAGTGAAGCTTACCTGAGGGACAGGGCCTATGGCTACACCTTC. As protein: CASSEAYLRDRAYGYTF.

This clonotype was counted ten times or more. This chain connects TRBV20-1 to TRBJ1-1; 8 bases align to TRBD1. Germline V gene sequence: CDR1 DFQATT, CDR2 SNEGSKA (reference sequence). Losses at the gene ends were 0 bases for V and 5 bases for J; bases not matched to a gene: 5. This CDR3 spans 14 amino acids. The CDR3 here is CSARDRTGSTEAFF. The CDR3 DNA reads TGCAGTGCTAGAGACCGGACAGGGTCAACTGAAGCTTTCTTT.

This clonotype was seen a handful of times. The V gene is TRBV15, the J gene TRBJ1-4; perhaps TRBD1 as D (5 bases). CDR3 length: 16 amino acids. Germline V gene lookup returns CDR1 LNHNV and CDR2 YYDKDF (reference sequence). The V and J ends lost 1 base and 1 base respectively, with 10 bases between them. CDR3 coding DNA: TGTGCCACCAGCAGAGGCGCTCAGGGAACTAATGAAAAACTGTTTTTT. Protein: CATSRGAQGTNEKLFF.

This clonotype was counted at least ten times. The gene calls are TRBV7-3 and TRBJ2-3; 7 bases agree with TRBD2. V was pared by 5 bases and J by 4 bases, with 6 bases of the junction left unmatched. Germline V gene data show CDR1 as SGHTA and CDR2 as FQGTGA. The CDR3 consists of 14 residues. The CDR3 is CASSPHSGADTQYF. The CDR3 region has the DNA TGTGCCAGCAGCCCCCACAGCGGGGCAGATACGCAGTATTTT.

This clonotype showed up just a few times. This chain links TRBV19 with TRBJ2-3; 8 nucleotides match TRBD1. Germline V gives CDR1 LNHDA, CDR2 SQIVND (reference sequence). This CDR3 is built from 16 residues. Trimming cost V 5 bases and J 4 bases; bases outside gene matches: 11. CDR3 nucleotides: TGTGCCAGTAGTGGAACAAGGACAGGGAACGCAGATACGCAGTATTTT. It yields the protein CASSGTRTGNADTQYF. The full variable domain, in which reference TRBV19 and TRBJ2-3 provide the parts outside the CDR3, is DGGITQSPKYLFRKEGQNVTLSCEQNLNHDAMYWYRQDPGQGLRLIYYSQIVNDFQKGDIAEGYSVSREKKESFPLTVTSAQKNPTAFYLCASSGTRTGNADTQYFGPGTRLTVL.

The sample holds many counts of this clonotype. The chain couples TRBV5-6 to TRBJ2-3, with D possibly being TRBD1 or TRBD2 (5 bases each). The CDR3 length is 13 residues. Per the germline V gene, CDR1 is SGHDT and CDR2 is YYEEEE. The ends were cut back, 6 bases at V and 4 bases at J, with 12 bases in the middle. CDR3 loop: CASNPRGPDTQYF. For the CDR3, the DNA is TGTGCCAGCAACCCCCGGGGCCCAGATACGCAGTATTTT.

This clonotype was seen at least ten times. This chain links TRBV6-5 with TRBJ2-7; D unresolved. Germline CDR1 is MNHEY and CDR2 is SVGAGI. V shed 4 bases and J shed 2 bases, with 6 bases lying between them. The CDR3 totals 12 residues. CDR3 in DNA: TGTGCCAGCAGTTCCGTAACCTACGAGCAGTACTTC. It encodes CASSSVTYEQYF.

V gene TRBV19 combines with J gene TRBJ2-3; no clear D gene. Per germline, CDR1 LNHDA and CDR2 SQIVND (reference sequence). Trimming stripped 5 bases from V and 8 bases from J, with 11 bases between. CDR3 size: 12 residues. CDR3 nucleotide sequence: TGTGCCAGTAGTCCCCGTAGAGGTACGCAGTATTTT. Amino acids: CASSPRRGTQYF.

The chain carries TRBV20-1 and TRBJ2-2, with 9 bases that match TRBD1. This CDR3 comprises 15 residues. CDR1 is DFQATT and CDR2 is SNEGSKA in the germline V gene (reference sequence). The V gene end was trimmed by 0 bases and the J gene end by 7 bases; junction bases not matched to a gene: 6. The CDR3 nucleotides read TGCAGTGCTAGAGACTGGGGGACAGGGAGCGGGGAGCTGTTTTTT. It specifies CSARDWGTGSGELFF.

This clonotype was observed at least ten times. The gene calls are TRBV6-2 or TRBV6-3 and TRBJ2-1; D may be TRBD1 or TRBD2 (5 bases each). Germline CDR1 is MNHEY and CDR2 is SVGEGT. Trimming cost V 5 bases and J 12 bases, with 23 bases left between them. There are 15 residues in the CDR3. CDR3: CASSPITGATLVQFF. The DNA for the CDR3 is TGTGCCAGCAGTCCCATCACCGGGGCTACGCTGGTGCAGTTCTTC.

Note on this clonotype: Compared with germline, one end of the junction differs, possibly owing to a read error. V and J are TRBV6-5 and TRBJ2-3; D unresolved. Germline values: CDR1 MNHEY, CDR2 SVGAGI. CDR3 length: 14 amino acids. CDR3 amino acids: CASSYSRKERALNF. DNA of the CDR3: TGTGCCAGCAGTTACTCGAGGAAGGAACGGGCTTTGAATTTT.

There are a few counts of this clonotype. The J gene is TRBJ2-2, the V gene TRBV5-1; D remains ambiguous. This CDR3 has 13 amino acids. The V and J ends lost 4 bases and 6 bases respectively, with 10 bases between them. Germline loops: CDR1 SGHRS, CDR2 YFSETQ. CDR3 nucleotides: TGCGCCAGCAGCCTCATCTGGGCCGGGGAGCTGTTTTTT. Its translation is CASSLIWAGELFF.

This sequence joins TRBV12-3 or TRBV12-4 and TRBJ2-7; D remains unclear. The J call may be wrong; the DNA end is better matched by TRBJ2-1. This CDR3 comprises 11 residues. The CDR3 coding sequence is TGTGCCAGCAGTATCAGTCGCGAGCAGTTCTTC. Its protein is CASSISREQFF.

This clonotype appeared many times. The gene calls are TRBV29-1 and TRBJ2-1, with D maybe TRBD1 (6 bases). There are 12 residues in the CDR3. The ends were cut back, 6 bases at V and 7 bases at J, with 13 bases in the middle. The germline CDR1 and CDR2 sequences are SQVTM and ANQGSEA. In DNA, the CDR3 is TGCAGCGTACCACAGGGATCTAATGAGCAGTTCTTC. Translated: CSVPQGSNEQFF.

The rearrangement joins TRBV12-3 or TRBV12-4 to TRBJ2-2, with TRBD1 matching over 10 bases. This CDR3 is 17 amino acids long. V lost 5 bases and J lost 6; bases outside the gene matches: 12. The CDR3 DNA reads TGTGCCAGCAGTACAAAGACCCGGGACAGGGGACCCGGGGAGCTGTTTTTT. This sequence encodes CASSTKTRDRGPGELFF.

In its sample, this clonotype was seen many times. The chain couples TRBV27 to TRBJ1-1; TRBD1 matches 10 bases. Germline assignment: CDR1 MNHEY and CDR2 SMNVEV (reference sequence). The V segment lost 4 bases and the J segment 4 bases; nucleotides outside the gene matches: 9. The CDR3 contains 16 residues. The CDR3 nucleotides read TGTGCCAGCAGTTCCTCAAGACAGGGGGCAACCACTGAAGCTTTCTTT. Translated: CASSSSRQGATTEAFF.

This clonotype occurred many times. The chain links TRBV28 to TRBJ2-3; 7 bases fit TRBD2. The trim removed 8 bases at V and 7 bases at J, leaving 18 bases unmatched. CDR1 is MDHEN, CDR2 SYDVKM, per germline. CDR3 length: 16 residues. CDR3 nucleotide sequence: TGTGCCAGCCTCCCGGGGGGACGGCCGCGTTTAAATACGCAGTATTTT. Translated: CASLPGGRPRLNTQYF.

This clonotype was seen repeatedly, ten times or more. The genes are TRBV11-2 and TRBJ2-3; tentatively, D is TRBD2 (5 bases). Trimming shortened V by 2 bases and J by 14 bases, and 14 bases separated the two germline ends. The germline CDR1 and CDR2 sequences are SGHAT and FQNNGV. CDR3 length: 12 amino acids. As DNA, the CDR3 is TGTGCCAGCAGCTTAAATAGAGGGATGGGGTATTTT. Translated, it gives CASSLNRGMGYF.

This clonotype came up a few times. V is TRBV5-8 and J is TRBJ2-7; TRBD2 matches at 8 bases. The CDR3 loop spans 16 amino acids. Germline V gene sequence: CDR1 SGHTS, CDR2 YDEGEE. The J segment lost 3 bases and the V segment lost 4 bases, leaving 12 bases of the junction unmatched. DNA for the CDR3: TGTGCCAGCAGCCCTCCGGGAGGGGAGGGGATCTACGAGCAGTACTTC. It specifies CASSPPGGEGIYEQYF.

This clonotype came up a few times. One base away lies a much larger clone, so this may be a sequencing read error. V and J are TRBV6-1 and TRBJ2-7; 7 positions agree with TRBD1. This CDR3 spans 14 amino acids. Germline assignment: CDR1 MNHNS and CDR2 SASEGT. CDR3 loop: CASSADRSSYEQHF. The CDR3 bases are TGTGCCAGCAGTGCGGACAGGAGCTCCTACGAGCAGCACTTC.

As regards this clonotype: The junction departs from the called germline gene at one end, perhaps through a read error. The rearrangement uses TRBV6-4 and TRBJ2-5; TRBD1 aligns across 10 bases. The CDR3 covers 16 residues. Germline CDR1 is MRHNA and CDR2 is SNTAGT. The CDR3 region is CASRRTGTGDQETQYF. DNA of the CDR3: TGTGCCAGCAGGAGAACCGGGACAGGGGACCAGGAGACCCAGTACTTC.

This clonotype showed up many times. The chain links TRBV12-3 or TRBV12-4 to TRBJ2-5; TRBD2 is a possible D gene (5 bases). Trimming took 3 bases from V and 5 from J, leaving 10 bases between them. The CDR3 spans 13 residues. CDR3 in DNA: TGTGCCAGCAGTTTCGGGGTTTGGGAGACCCAGTACTTC. Amino acid sequence: CASSFGVWETQYF.

This rearrangement joins TRBV29-1 to TRBJ2-5, with TRBD1 matching over 9 bases. Losses at the gene ends were 5 bases for V and 2 bases for J; bases not matched to a gene: 9. The CDR3 covers 15 residues. Germline V CDR1 and CDR2: SQVTM, ANQGSEA. As DNA, the CDR3 is TGCAGCGTTCTCCGGGGGACAGGGTATCAAGAGACCCAGTACTTC. Translation gives CSVLRGTGYQETQYF.

This clonotype was detected ten times or more. The chain carries TRBV11-2 and TRBJ2-5, with TRBD2 matching 9 bases. This CDR3 has 16 residues. Germline trimming cut 4 bases from V and 4 bases from J; bases unmatched to any gene: 10. Germline values: CDR1 SGHAT, CDR2 FQNNGV. This CDR3 reads CASSSQKLAGLETQYF. DNA for the CDR3: TGTGCCAGCAGCTCTCAGAAACTAGCGGGTTTAGAGACCCAGTACTTC.

On this clonotype itself: Since a much larger clone is just one base distant, this may be a read error. The chain uses TRBV20-1 and TRBJ2-5; D not resolved. V was pared by 2 bases and J by 4 bases, with 8 bases between. The length of the CDR3 is 12 residues. From germline, CDR1 is DFQATT and CDR2 SNEGSKA (reference sequence). Here the CDR3 DNA reads TGCAGTGCTAGAAAGGGTGGAGAGACCCAGTACTTC. Residues: CSARKGGETQYF.

The sample holds many counts of this clonotype. This chain connects TRBV2 to TRBJ1-6, with TRBD1 matching 7 bases. CDR1 is SNHLY, CDR2 FYNNEI, per germline. CDR3 size: 11 residues. J gave up 14 bases and V 6 bases, and 4 bases lay outside the gene matches. Here the CDR3 reads CASRTGRALHF. The DNA for the CDR3 is TGTGCCAGCAGGACAGGGAGGGCCCTCCACTTT.

This clonotype was detected ten times or more. The V and J genes are TRBV18 and TRBJ2-1; D is perhaps TRBD1 (5 bases). The germline V gene encodes CDR1 KGHSH and CDR2 LQKENI. The CDR3 length is 14 residues. V was pared by 0 bases and J by 8 bases, with 11 bases between. The CDR3 DNA reads as TGTGCCAGCTCACCACCGTCAGGGATCGATGAGCAGTTCTTC. Its translation: CASSPPSGIDEQFF.

This clonotype has at least ten counts. The chain joins TRBV20-1 to TRBJ2-3; no reliable D call. There are 12 residues in the CDR3. V was shortened by 3 bases and J by 2 bases, with 6 bases between the two germline ends. In germline, CDR1 is DFQATT, CDR2 SNEGSKA (reference sequence). As DNA, the CDR3 is TGCAGTGCTAGCGACCACACAGATACGCAGTATTTT. Protein: CSASDHTDTQYF.

In its sample, this clonotype was seen many times. DNA of the CDR3: TGTGCCAGCAGCGCGCAGGGACTTGGCTCCGGGGAGCTGTTTTTT. Amino acids: CASSAQGLGSGELFF. The chain combines TRBV28 with TRBJ2-2; D is perhaps TRBD2 (6 bases). Germline lookup yields CDR1 MDHEN and CDR2 SYDVKM. V lost 6 bases and J lost 6, with 17 bases in between. This CDR3 is 15 amino acids long.